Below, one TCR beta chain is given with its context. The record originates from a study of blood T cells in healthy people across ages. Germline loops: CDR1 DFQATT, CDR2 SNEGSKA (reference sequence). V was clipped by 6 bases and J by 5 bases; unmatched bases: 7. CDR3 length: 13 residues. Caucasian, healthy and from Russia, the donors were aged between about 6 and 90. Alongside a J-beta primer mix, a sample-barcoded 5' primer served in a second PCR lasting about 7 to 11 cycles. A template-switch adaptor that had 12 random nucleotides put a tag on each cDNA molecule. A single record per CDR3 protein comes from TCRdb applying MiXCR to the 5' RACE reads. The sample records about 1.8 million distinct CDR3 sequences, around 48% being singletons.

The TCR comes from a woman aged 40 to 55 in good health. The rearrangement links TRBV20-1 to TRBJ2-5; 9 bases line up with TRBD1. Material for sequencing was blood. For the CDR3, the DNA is TGCAGTGCCCCGGGACAGGGTTGGGAGACCCAGTACTTC. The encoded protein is CSAPGQGWETQYF.